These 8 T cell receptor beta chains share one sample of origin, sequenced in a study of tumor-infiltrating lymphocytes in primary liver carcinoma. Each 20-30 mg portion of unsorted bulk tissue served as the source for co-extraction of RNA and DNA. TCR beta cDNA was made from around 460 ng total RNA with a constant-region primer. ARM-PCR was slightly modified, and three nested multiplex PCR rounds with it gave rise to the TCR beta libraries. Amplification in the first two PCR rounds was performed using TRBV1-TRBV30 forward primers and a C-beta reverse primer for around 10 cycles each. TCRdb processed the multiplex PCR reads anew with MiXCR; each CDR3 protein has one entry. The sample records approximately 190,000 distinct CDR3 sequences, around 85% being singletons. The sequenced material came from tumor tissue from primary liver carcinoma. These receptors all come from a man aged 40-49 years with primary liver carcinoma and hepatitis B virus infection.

CDR3 protein: CISTFSSQSSYNEQFF. The CDR3 DNA reads as TGTATCAGCACTTTTTCTAGCCAGAGTTCCTACAATGAGCAGTTCTTC. The chain employs TRBV11-2 and TRBJ2-1; possible D gene TRBD2, 5 bases. The CDR3 has 16 amino acids. Germline V gives CDR1 SGHAT, CDR2 FQNNGV.

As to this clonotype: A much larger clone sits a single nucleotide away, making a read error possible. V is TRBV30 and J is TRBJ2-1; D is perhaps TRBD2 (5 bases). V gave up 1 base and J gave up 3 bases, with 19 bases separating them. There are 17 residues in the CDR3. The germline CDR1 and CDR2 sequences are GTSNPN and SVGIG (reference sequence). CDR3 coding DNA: TGTGCCTGGAGTGGCCTAAATCCGGGGTGGGGCTACAATGAGCAGTTCTTC. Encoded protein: CAWSGLNPGWGYNEQFF.

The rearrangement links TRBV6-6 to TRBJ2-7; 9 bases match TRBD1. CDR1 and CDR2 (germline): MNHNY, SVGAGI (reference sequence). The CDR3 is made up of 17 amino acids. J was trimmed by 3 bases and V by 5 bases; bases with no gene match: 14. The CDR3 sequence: CASSPGLNRGQDYEQYF. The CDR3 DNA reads TGTGCCAGCAGTCCTGGACTAAACAGGGGGCAGGACTACGAGCAGTACTTC.

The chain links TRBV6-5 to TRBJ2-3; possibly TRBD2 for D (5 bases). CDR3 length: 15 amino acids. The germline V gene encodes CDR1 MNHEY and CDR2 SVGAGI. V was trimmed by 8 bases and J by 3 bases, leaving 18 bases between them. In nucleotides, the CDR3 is TGTGCCAGCCACTCAGAACTAACGGGAACAGATACGCAGTATTTT. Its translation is CASHSELTGTDTQYF.

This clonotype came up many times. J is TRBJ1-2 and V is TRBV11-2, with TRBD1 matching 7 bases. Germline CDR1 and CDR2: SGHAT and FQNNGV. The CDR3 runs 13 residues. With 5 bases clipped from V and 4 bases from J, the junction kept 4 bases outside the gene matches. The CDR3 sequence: CASSRQGVYGYTF. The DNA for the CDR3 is TGTGCCAGCAGCCGACAGGGAGTCTATGGCTACACCTTC.

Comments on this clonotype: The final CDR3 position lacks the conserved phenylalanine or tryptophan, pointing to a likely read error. The CDR3 DNA is TGTGCCAGCAGCTATGACAGGGCAGGGGACTACACCTCC. Amino acids: CASSYDRAGDYTS. The J gene is TRBJ1-2, the V gene TRBV11-2, with TRBD1 matching 7 bases. CDR3 length: 13 amino acids. V shed 4 bases and J 10 bases; nucleotides not matched to a gene: 9. In germline, CDR1 is SGHAT, CDR2 FQNNGV.

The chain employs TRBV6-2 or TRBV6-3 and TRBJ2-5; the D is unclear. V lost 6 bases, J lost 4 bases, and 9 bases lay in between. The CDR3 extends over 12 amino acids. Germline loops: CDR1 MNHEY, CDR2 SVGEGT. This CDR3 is CASRMGLETQYF. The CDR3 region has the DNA TGTGCCAGCAGAATGGGATTAGAGACCCAGTACTTC.

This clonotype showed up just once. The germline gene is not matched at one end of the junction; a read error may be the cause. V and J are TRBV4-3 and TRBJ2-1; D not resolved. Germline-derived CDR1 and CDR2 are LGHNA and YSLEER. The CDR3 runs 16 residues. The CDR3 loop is CASSQDRDALYNEQLF. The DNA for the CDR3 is TGCGCCAGCAGCCAAGATAGAGACGCCCTATACAATGAGCAGTTATTC.